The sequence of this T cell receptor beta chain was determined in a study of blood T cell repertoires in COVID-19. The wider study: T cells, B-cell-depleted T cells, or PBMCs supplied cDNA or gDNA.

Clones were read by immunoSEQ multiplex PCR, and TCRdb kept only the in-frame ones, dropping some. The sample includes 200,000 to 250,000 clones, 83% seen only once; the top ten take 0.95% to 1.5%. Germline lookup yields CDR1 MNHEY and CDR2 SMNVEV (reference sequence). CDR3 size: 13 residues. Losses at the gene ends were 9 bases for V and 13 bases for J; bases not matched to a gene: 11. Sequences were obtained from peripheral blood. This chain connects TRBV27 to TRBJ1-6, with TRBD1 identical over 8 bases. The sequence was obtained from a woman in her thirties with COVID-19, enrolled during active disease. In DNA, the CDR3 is TGTGCCAGTTCCTGGACAGGGTCGGGTCCCCTCCACTTT. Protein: CASSWTGSGPLHF.